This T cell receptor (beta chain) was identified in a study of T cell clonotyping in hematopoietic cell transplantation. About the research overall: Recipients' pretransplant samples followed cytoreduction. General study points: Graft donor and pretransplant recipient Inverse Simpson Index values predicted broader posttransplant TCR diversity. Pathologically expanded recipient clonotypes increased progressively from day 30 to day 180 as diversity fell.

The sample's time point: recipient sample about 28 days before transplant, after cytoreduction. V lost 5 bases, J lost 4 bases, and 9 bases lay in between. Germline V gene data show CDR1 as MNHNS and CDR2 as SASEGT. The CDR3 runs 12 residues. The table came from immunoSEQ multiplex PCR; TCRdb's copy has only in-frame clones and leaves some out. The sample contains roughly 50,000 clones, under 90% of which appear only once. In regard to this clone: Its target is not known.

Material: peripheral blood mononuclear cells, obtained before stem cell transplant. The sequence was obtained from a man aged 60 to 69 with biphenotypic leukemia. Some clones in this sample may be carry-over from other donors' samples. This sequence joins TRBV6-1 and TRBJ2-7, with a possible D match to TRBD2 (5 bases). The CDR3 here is CASSYSVYEQYF. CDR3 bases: TGTGCCAGCAGTTATAGCGTTTACGAGCAGTACTTC.